A single sample is the source of the 26 T cell receptor beta chains below, sequenced in a study of T cell clones after liver transplantation. Measured with immunoSEQ multiplex PCR; TCRdb has only the in-frame clones, and not every one. The sample records tens of thousands of clones, nearly 95% being singletons. Sequences were derived from CD4+ T cells from blood, sampled nearly 26 months after liver transplant. All receptors come from a human patient who received a liver transplant. The graft donor may be the source of some T cells.

This chain connects TRBV7-3 to TRBJ2-6, with unresolved D. CDR1 and CDR2 (germline): SGHTA, FQGTGA. The V and J ends lost 5 bases and 0 bases respectively, with 8 bases between them. This CDR3 is 15 amino acids long. The DNA of the CDR3 is TGTGCCAGCAGCCGCGTTCACTCTGGGGCCAACGTCCTGACTTTC. Its protein product is CASSRVHSGANVLTF.

V and J are TRBV11-3 and TRBJ2-5; 9 positions agree with TRBD2. The CDR3 covers 17 residues. Trimming took 1 base from V and 5 from J; bases not matched to a gene: 11. Germline lookup yields CDR1 SGHNT and CDR2 YENEEA. The CDR3 loop is CASSLGQAAGGPETQYF. In DNA form, the CDR3 reads TGTGCCAGCAGCTTAGGCCAGGCAGCGGGAGGCCCCGAGACCCAGTACTTC.

V gene TRBV5-8 combines with J gene TRBJ2-5, with D perhaps TRBD1 (5 bases). The V and J ends lost 3 bases and 8 bases respectively, with 17 bases between them. The CDR3 has 14 amino acids. CDR1 is SGHTS, CDR2 YDEGEE, per germline. In DNA form, the CDR3 reads TGTGCCAGCAGCTATGGACAAACCCTCGGAACCCAGTACTTC. It codes for CASSYGQTLGTQYF.

This clone was recorded only once. The rearrangement joins TRBV4-2 to TRBJ2-1; 7 bases map to TRBD1. The V segment lost 1 base and the J segment 9 bases; nucleotides outside the gene matches: 9. Looked up from germline, CDR1 is LGHNA and CDR2 is YNFKEQ. The CDR3 covers 15 residues. This CDR3 reads CASSQGDSAQTEQFF. CDR3 bases: TGTGCCAGCAGCCAAGGGGACAGTGCACAGACTGAGCAGTTCTTC.

The chain couples TRBV28 to TRBJ2-6, with D uncertain. This CDR3 has 12 residues. Trimming took 9 bases from V and 2 from J, leaving 5 bases between them. The germline V gene encodes CDR1 MDHEN and CDR2 SYDVKM. CDR3 nucleotide sequence: TGTGCCAGTAGGGCTGGGGCCAACGTCCTGACTTTC. Encoded protein: CASRAGANVLTF.

The sample holds one count of this clone. V is TRBV5-1 and J is TRBJ2-1; possible D gene TRBD2, 5 bases. The germline CDR1 and CDR2 sequences are SGHRS and YFSETQ. The CDR3 loop spans 13 amino acids. The germline V and J ends were trimmed by 4 bases and 6 bases, with 11 bases remaining between them. Here the CDR3 DNA reads TGCGCCAGCAGCCCGCCGGGGAGCAATGAGCAGTTCTTC. Protein: CASSPPGSNEQFF.

This chain joins TRBV28 and TRBJ2-7; 9 bases are a match to TRBD1. The CDR3 loop spans 13 amino acids. V lost 6 bases to trimming and J lost 2 bases; unmatched junction nucleotides: 2. Germline lookup yields CDR1 MDHEN and CDR2 SYDVKM. CDR3 region: CASRRTGAYEQYF. CDR3 bases: TGTGCCAGCAGGCGGACAGGGGCCTACGAGCAGTACTTC.

V gene TRBV19 combines with J gene TRBJ1-5; TRBD1 aligns across 9 bases. The CDR3 is 17 amino acids. The germline V gene has CDR1 LNHDA and CDR2 SQIVND (reference sequence). Trimming at V came to 4 bases and at J to 0 bases, leaving 7 bases not matched to a gene. The CDR3 loop reads CASSTRTGDGSNQPQHF. CDR3 in DNA: TGTGCCAGTAGTACCAGGACAGGGGATGGTAGCAATCAGCCCCAGCATTTT.

The gene calls are TRBV29-1 and TRBJ2-7; D is unresolved. This CDR3 region has 15 residues. CDR1 SQVTM and CDR2 ANQGSEA come from the germline V gene. Trimming removed 6 bases at V and 0 bases at J, with 18 bases between. The CDR3 reads CSVVFGFLSSYEQYF. The CDR3 nucleotides are TGCAGCGTGGTATTCGGGTTTCTCAGCTCCTACGAGCAGTACTTC.

The CDR3 reads CASSEADYEQYF. The CDR3 DNA is TGTGCCAGCAGTGAAGCGGATTACGAGCAGTACTTC. This sequence joins TRBV6-1 and TRBJ2-7; D uncertain. V shed 0 bases and J shed 4 bases, with 4 bases lying between them. This CDR3 contains 12 residues. Germline V gives CDR1 MNHNS, CDR2 SASEGT.

V is TRBV2 and J is TRBJ1-1; D call uncertain. The CDR3 consists of 15 residues. V dropped 6 bases and J dropped 2 bases, with 16 bases sitting between them. In germline, CDR1 is SNHLY, CDR2 FYNNEI. CDR3 DNA sequence: TGTGCCAGCAGGCCGGGCCTGCAGCGAAACACTGAAGCTTTCTTT. Its protein product is CASRPGLQRNTEAFF.

The chain employs TRBV6-5 and TRBJ2-2, with 8 bases identical to TRBD1. Trimming removed 5 bases from V and 6 bases from J; junction bases left unmatched: 5. The CDR3 extends over 14 amino acids. Germline V gene lookup returns CDR1 MNHEY and CDR2 SVGAGI. The CDR3 loop is CASSPQGVAGELFF. The CDR3 nucleotides read TGTGCCAGCAGTCCACAGGGGGTGGCCGGGGAGCTGTTTTTT.

The chain joins TRBV7-2 to TRBJ2-1; weak D call: TRBD2 (5 bases). Germline values: CDR1 SGHTA, CDR2 FQGNSA. V was pared by 4 bases and J by 7 bases, with 11 bases between. The CDR3 sequence is 13 residues long. The chain's CDR3 is CASSSPGVNEQFF. CDR3 DNA: TGTGCCAGCAGCTCTCCCGGGGTTAATGAGCAGTTCTTC.

This chain connects TRBV28 to TRBJ1-5, with 8 bases aligning to TRBD1. The CDR3 length is 14 residues. J was trimmed by 6 bases and V by 3 bases; bases with no gene match: 4. Germline CDR1 is MDHEN and CDR2 is SYDVKM. This CDR3 is CASSFSQGAQPQHF. The CDR3 DNA sequence: TGTGCCAGCAGTTTCTCCCAGGGGGCTCAGCCCCAGCATTTT.

The chain carries TRBV14 and TRBJ1-4; D gene uncertain. The CDR3 is made up of 16 amino acids. Germline V lookup: CDR1 SGHDN, CDR2 FVKESK. V gave up 2 bases and J gave up 1 base, with 11 bases separating them. The CDR3 nucleotides read TGTGCCAGCAGCCAACTCGACTTGAGAACTAATGAAAAACTGTTTTTT. This gives the protein CASSQLDLRTNEKLFF. Supplemented by reference TRBV14 and TRBJ1-4, the full variable domain reads EAGVTQFPSHSVIEKGQTVTLRCDPISGHDNLYWYRRVMGKEIKFLLHFVKESKQDESGMPNNRFLAERTGGTYSTLKVQPAELEDSGVYFCASSQLDLRTNEKLFFGSGTQLSVL.

The J gene is TRBJ1-1, the V gene TRBV19, with 8 bases lining up with TRBD1. The germline V gene has CDR1 LNHDA and CDR2 SQIVND (reference sequence). Trimming cost V 10 bases and J 3 bases; bases outside gene matches: 7. CDR3 length: 13 amino acids. The CDR3 protein is CATAGGTDTEAFF. DNA for the CDR3: TGTGCCACCGCAGGGGGCACAGACACTGAAGCTTTCTTT.

The CDR3 loop is CASSFASGSGSEQYF. The DNA of the CDR3 is TGTGCCAGCAGCTTCGCTAGCGGGAGTGGCAGCGAGCAGTACTTC. The gene calls are TRBV7-8 and TRBJ2-7; TRBD2 matches at 10 bases. CDR3 size: 15 residues. V lost 3 bases to trimming and J lost 6 bases; unmatched junction nucleotides: 8. Germline V gene data show CDR1 as SGHVS and CDR2 as FQNEAQ.

V usage is TRBV30 and J usage is TRBJ2-4, with a weak D call TRBD1 (5 bases). The germline V gene encodes CDR1 GTSNPN and CDR2 SVGIG (reference sequence). The V end lost 0 bases, the J end lost 2 bases, and 17 bases lay between the germline ends. This CDR3 region has 17 residues. Here the CDR3 reads CAWSVWGREVTKNIQYF. The DNA for the CDR3 is TGTGCCTGGAGTGTATGGGGCAGGGAAGTAACCAAAAACATTCAGTACTTC.

This clone was seen a few times. The genes are TRBV7-2 and TRBJ1-1; a weak D match, TRBD1 (6 bases). The germline CDR1 and CDR2 sequences are SGHTA and FQGNSA. CDR3 length equals 14 residues. Between the trimmed V and J ends, which lost 5 bases and 4 bases, there was a span of 14 bases. DNA of the CDR3: TGTGCCAGCAGCCCACAGGGAAGGGCCACTGAAGCTTTCTTT. It specifies CASSPQGRATEAFF.

The rearrangement joins TRBV11-3 to TRBJ2-3; 9 bases agree with TRBD2. The J segment lost 1 base and the V segment lost 3 bases, leaving 5 bases of the junction unmatched. Per the germline V gene, CDR1 is SGHNT and CDR2 is YENEEA. This CDR3 is built from 16 residues. CDR3 sequence: CASSLSLAGRTDTQYF. The CDR3 DNA reads TGTGCCAGCAGCTTGTCGCTAGCGGGACGCACAGATACGCAGTATTTT.

V gene TRBV11-2 combines with J gene TRBJ2-3; TRBD1 matches 9 bases. CDR1 is SGHAT and CDR2 is FQNNGV in the germline V gene. V shed 4 bases, J shed 5 bases, and the junction held 1 base outside the gene matches. The CDR3 has 13 residues. CDR3 bases: TGTGCCAGCAGCTGGGACAGGGAAGATACGCAGTATTTT. It yields the protein CASSWDREDTQYF. The full variable domain, with the rest looked up from reference TRBV11-2 and TRBJ2-3, is EAGVAQSPRYKIIEKRQSVAFWCNPISGHATLYWYQQILGQGPKLLIQFQNNGVVDDSQLPKDRFSAERLKGVDSTLKIQPAKLEDSAVYLCASSWDREDTQYFGPGTRLTVL.

V and J are TRBV18 and TRBJ2-5; D is unclear. Trimming took 3 bases from V and 1 from J, leaving 9 bases between them. CDR3 length: 14 residues. CDR1 and CDR2 from the germline V gene are KGHSH and LQKENI. The CDR3 spells CASSPDIPQETQYF. DNA for the CDR3: TGTGCCAGCTCACCCGATATACCCCAAGAGACCCAGTACTTC.

DNA of the CDR3: TGTGCCAGCAGTGGCAGGGGCTACGAGCAGTACTTC. This translates into CASSGRGYEQYF. The V gene is TRBV6-5, the J gene TRBJ2-7; tentative D call: TRBD1 (6 bases). Trimming stripped 5 bases from V and 3 bases from J, with 8 bases between. The CDR3 has 12 amino acids. Germline CDR1 MNHEY, CDR2 SVGAGI.

The genes are TRBV5-4 and TRBJ2-7, with D possibly TRBD1 on 5 matching bases. This CDR3 has 13 amino acids. Germline lookup yields CDR1 SGHNT and CDR2 YYREEE (reference sequence). Deletions cut 4 bases from V and 6 bases from J, with 14 bases between. The CDR3 protein is CASSTDTYGEQYF. In DNA form, the CDR3 reads TGTGCCAGCAGCACGGACACCTACGGCGAGCAGTACTTC.

J is TRBJ1-5 and V is TRBV7-2; a possible D gene is TRBD1 (5 bases). Looked up from germline, CDR1 is SGHTA and CDR2 is FQGNSA. V lost 5 bases and J lost 2, with 13 bases in between. The CDR3 is 15 amino acids. Here the CDR3 reads CASSQGDLGNQPQHF. In DNA form, the CDR3 reads TGTGCCAGCAGCCAGGGAGATCTTGGCAATCAGCCCCAGCATTTT. The whole variable domain, filled in from reference TRBV7-2 and TRBJ1-5, reads GAGVSQSPSNKVTEKGKDVELRCDPISGHTALYWYRQSLGQGLEFLIYFQGNSAPDKSGLPSDRFSAERTGGSVSTLTIQRTQQEDSAVYLCASSQGDLGNQPQHFGDGTRLSIL.

The genes are TRBV7-9 and TRBJ2-2, with 8 bases matching TRBD2. This CDR3 comprises 13 residues. Trimming removed 11 bases from V and 1 base from J; junction bases left unmatched: 3. The germline V gene encodes CDR1 SEHNR and CDR2 FQNEAQ (reference sequence). Here the CDR3 DNA reads TGTGCCCTCAGCGGGGGGAACACCGGGGAGCTGTTTTTT. Translating it yields CALSGGNTGELFF.